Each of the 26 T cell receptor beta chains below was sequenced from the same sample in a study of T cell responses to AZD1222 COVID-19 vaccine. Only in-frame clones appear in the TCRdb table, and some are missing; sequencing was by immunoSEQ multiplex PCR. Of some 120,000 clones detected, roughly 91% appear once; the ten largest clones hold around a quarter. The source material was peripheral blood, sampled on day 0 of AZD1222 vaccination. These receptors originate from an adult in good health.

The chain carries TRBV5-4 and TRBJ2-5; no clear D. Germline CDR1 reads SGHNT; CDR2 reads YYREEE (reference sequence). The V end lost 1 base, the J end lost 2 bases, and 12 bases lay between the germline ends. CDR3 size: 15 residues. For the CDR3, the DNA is TGTGCCAGCAGCTTGACTACCCACCTTCAAGAGACCCAGTACTTC. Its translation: CASSLTTHLQETQYF.

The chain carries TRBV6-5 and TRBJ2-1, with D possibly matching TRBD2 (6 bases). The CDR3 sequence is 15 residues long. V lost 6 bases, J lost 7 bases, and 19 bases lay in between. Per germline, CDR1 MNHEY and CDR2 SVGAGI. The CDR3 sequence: CASSVTSLKWNEQFF. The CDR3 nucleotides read TGTGCCAGCAGCGTGACTAGTTTGAAGTGGAATGAGCAGTTCTTC.

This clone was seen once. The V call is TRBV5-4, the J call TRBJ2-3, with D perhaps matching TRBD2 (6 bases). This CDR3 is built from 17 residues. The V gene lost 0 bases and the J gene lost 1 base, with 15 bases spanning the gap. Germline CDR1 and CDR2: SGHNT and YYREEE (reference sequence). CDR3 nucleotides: TGTGCCAGCAGCTTGGGTGCAGCGGGCCTGCGCACAGATACGCAGTATTTT. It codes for CASSLGAAGLRTDTQYF.

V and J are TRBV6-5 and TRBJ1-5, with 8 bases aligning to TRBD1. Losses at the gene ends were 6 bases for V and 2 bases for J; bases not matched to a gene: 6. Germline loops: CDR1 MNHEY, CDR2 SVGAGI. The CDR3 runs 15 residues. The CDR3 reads CASSHRGGRNQPQHF. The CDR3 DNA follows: TGTGCCAGCAGCCACAGGGGGGGACGCAATCAGCCCCAGCATTTT.

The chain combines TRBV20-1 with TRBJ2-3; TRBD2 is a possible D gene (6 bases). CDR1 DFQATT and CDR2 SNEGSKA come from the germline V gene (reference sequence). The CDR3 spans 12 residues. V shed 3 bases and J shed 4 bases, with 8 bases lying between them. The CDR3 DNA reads TGCAGTGCTAGTTGGGAGGCAGATACGCAGTATTTT. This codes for CSASWEADTQYF.

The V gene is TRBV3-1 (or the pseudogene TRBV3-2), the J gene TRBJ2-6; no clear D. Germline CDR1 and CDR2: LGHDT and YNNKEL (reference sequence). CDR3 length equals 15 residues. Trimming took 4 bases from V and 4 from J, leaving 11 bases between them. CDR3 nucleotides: TGTGCCAGCAGCCCCAGGCTAAGAGGGGCCAACGTCCTGACTTTC. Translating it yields CASSPRLRGANVLTF.

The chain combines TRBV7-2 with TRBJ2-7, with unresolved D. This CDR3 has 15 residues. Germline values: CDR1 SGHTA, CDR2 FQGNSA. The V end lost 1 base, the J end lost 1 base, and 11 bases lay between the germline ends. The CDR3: CASSLVRSISYEQYF. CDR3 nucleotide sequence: TGTGCCAGCAGCTTAGTCCGTTCCATTTCCTACGAGCAGTACTTC.

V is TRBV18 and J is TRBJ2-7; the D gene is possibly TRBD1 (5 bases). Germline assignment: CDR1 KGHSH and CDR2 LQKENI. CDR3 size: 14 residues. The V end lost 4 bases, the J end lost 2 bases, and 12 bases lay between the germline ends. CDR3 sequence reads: CASSQTVNTYEQYF. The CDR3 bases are TGTGCCAGCTCACAGACAGTCAATACCTACGAGCAGTACTTC.

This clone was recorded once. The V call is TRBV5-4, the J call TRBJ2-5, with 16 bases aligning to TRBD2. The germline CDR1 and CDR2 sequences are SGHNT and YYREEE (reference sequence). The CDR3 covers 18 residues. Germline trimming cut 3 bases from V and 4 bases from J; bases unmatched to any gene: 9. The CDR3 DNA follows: TGTGCCAGCAGCTGGGGACTAGCGGGAGGGCCAGGGGGAGAGACCCAGTACTTC. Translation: CASSWGLAGGPGGETQYF.

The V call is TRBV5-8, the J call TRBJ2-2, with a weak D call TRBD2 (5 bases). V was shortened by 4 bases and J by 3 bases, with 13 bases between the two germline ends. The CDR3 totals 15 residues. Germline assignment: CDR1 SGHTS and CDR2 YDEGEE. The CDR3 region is CASSLWTRHTGELFF. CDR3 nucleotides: TGTGCCAGCAGCCTCTGGACTCGACACACCGGGGAGCTGTTTTTT.

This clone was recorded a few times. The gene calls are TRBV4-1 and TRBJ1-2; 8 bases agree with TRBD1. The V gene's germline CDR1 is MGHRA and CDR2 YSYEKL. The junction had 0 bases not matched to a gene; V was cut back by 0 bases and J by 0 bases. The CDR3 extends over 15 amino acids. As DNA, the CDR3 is TGCGCCAGCAGCCAAGAACAGGGGGCTAACTATGGCTACACCTTC. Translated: CASSQEQGANYGYTF.

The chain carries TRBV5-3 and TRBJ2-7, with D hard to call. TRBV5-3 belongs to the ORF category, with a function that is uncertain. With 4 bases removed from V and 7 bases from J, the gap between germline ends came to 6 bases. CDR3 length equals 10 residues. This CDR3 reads CARSPGEQYF. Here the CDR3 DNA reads TGTGCCAGAAGCCCGGGTGAGCAGTACTTC.

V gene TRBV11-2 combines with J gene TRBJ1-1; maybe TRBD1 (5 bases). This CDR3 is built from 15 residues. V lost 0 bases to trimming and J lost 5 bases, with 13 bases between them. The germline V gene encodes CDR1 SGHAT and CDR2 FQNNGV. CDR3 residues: CASSLDWGGRTEAFF. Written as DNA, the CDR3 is TGTGCCAGCAGCTTAGATTGGGGGGGAAGGACTGAAGCTTTCTTT.

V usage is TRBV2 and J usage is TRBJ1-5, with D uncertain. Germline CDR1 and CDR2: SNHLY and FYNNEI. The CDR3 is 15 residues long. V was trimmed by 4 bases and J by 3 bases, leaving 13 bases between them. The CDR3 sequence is CASSVTDGNNQPQHF. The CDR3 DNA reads TGTGCCAGCAGTGTCACCGACGGGAACAATCAGCCCCAGCATTTT.

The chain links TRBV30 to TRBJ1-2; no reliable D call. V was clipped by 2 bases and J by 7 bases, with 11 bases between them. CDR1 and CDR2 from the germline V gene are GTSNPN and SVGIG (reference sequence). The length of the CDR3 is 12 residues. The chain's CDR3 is CAWSPGPLGYTF. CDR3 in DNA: TGTGCCTGGAGTCCGGGTCCCCTTGGCTACACCTTC.

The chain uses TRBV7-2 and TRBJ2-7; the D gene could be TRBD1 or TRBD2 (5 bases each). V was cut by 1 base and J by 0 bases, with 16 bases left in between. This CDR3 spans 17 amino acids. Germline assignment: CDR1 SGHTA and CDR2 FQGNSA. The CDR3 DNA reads TGTGCCAGCAGCTTAGGGGGCGCGGGTCCGTCCTCCTACGAGCAGTACTTC. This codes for CASSLGGAGPSSYEQYF.

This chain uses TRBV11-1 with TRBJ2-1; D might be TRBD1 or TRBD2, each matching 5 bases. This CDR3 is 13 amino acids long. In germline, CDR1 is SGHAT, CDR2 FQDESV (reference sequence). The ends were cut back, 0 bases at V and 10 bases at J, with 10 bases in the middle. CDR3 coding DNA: TGTGCCAGCAGCTTAGCCGCAGGGAGCGAGCAGTTCTTC. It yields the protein CASSLAAGSEQFF.

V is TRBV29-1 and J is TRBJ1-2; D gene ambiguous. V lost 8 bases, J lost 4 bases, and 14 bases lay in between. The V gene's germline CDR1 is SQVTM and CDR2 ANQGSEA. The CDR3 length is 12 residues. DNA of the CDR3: TGCAGCTACCGGACGGATACCTATGGCTACACCTTC. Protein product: CSYRTDTYGYTF.

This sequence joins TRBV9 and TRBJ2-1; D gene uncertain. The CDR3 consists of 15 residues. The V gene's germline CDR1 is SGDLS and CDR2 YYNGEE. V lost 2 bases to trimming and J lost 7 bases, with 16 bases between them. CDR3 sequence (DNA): TGTGCCAGCAGCGTTTCTGGGTCGCCGGTGAATGAGCAGTTCTTC. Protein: CASSVSGSPVNEQFF.

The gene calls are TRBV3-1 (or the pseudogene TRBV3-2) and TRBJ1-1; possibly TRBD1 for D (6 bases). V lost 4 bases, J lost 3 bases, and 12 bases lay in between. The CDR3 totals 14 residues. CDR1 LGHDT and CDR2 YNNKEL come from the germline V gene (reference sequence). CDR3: CASSRRQDHTEAFF. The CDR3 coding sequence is TGTGCCAGCAGCCGCCGACAGGACCACACTGAAGCTTTCTTT.

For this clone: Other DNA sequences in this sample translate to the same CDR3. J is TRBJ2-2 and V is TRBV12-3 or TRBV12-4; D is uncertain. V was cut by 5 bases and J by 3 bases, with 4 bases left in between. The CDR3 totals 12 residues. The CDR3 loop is CASSRDTGELFF. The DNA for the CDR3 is TGTGCCAGCAGTCGAGACACCGGGGAGCTGTTTTTT.

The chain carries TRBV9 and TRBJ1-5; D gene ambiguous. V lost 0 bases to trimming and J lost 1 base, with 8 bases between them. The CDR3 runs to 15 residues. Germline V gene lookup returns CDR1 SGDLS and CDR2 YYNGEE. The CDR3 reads CASSVGRESNQPQHF. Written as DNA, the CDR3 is TGTGCCAGCAGCGTAGGTAGGGAAAGCAATCAGCCCCAGCATTTT.

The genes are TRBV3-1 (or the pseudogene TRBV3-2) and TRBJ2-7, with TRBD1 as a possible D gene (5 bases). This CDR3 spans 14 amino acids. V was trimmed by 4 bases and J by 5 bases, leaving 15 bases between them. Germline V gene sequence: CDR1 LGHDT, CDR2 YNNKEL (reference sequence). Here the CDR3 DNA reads TGTGCCAGCAGCCCCCAATGGGGCCGTAACGAGCAGTACTTC. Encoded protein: CASSPQWGRNEQYF.

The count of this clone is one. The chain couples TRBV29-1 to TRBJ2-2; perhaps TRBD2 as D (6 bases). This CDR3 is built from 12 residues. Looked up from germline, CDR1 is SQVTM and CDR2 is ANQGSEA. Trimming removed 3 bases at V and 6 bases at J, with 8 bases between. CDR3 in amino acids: CSVDWGAGELFF. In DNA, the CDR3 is TGCAGCGTTGATTGGGGGGCCGGGGAGCTGTTTTTT.

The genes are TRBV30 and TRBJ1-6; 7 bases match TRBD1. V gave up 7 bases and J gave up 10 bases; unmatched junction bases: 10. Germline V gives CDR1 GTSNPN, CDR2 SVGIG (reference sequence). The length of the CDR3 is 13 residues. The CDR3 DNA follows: TGTGCCTTAGACAGGGAAAGCGGCTCACCCCTCCACTTT. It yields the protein CALDRESGSPLHF.

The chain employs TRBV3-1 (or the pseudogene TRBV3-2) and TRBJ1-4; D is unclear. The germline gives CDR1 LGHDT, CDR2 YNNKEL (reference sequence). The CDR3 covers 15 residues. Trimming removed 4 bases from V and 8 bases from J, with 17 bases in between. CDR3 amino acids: CASSRLGDLDEKLFF. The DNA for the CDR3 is TGTGCCAGCAGCCGCCTCGGGGATTTAGACGAAAAACTGTTTTTT.